One and the same sample provided the 4 T cell receptor beta chains below, sequenced in a study of radiotherapy plus CTLA-4 blockade in lung cancer (dated by TCRdb to between 2018 and 2020). The library was obtained by the immunoSEQ multiplex PCR assay. TCRdb provides this immuneACCESS table in a form limited to in-frame rearrangements. Some clones are lacking; in checked studies, under half of them reflect an unresolved V gene, and why the rest are absent is not known. The sample profile shows 75,000 to 100,000 clones; around 74% of them were found once. Around 2.8% of the sample is taken by the ten largest. This material consisted of peripheral blood, taken from a patient treated with radiotherapy plus ipilimumab. The receptors derive from a human donor with non-small cell lung cancer who had a partial response to radiotherapy plus ipilimumab. Some clones in this sample may be carry-over from other donors' samples.

The gene calls are TRBV7-9 and TRBJ1-2; TRBD1 might be the D (5 bases). V was cut by 5 bases and J by 4 bases, with 11 bases left in between. The CDR3 sequence is 13 residues long. Germline V gives CDR1 SEHNR, CDR2 FQNEAQ (reference sequence). CDR3 DNA sequence: TGTGCCAGCAGCGGGGGGTACAGCTATGGCTACACCTTC. Protein sequence: CASSGGYSYGYTF.

In its sample, this clone was seen a few times. The same CDR3 is also encoded by other DNA sequences in this sample. The V call is TRBV7-8, the J call TRBJ2-3; 9 positions match TRBD2. CDR1 SGHVS and CDR2 FQNEAQ come from the germline V gene. This CDR3 is built from 15 residues. After removal of 2 bases from V and 8 bases from J, the junction contained 8 bases not matched to a gene. CDR3 sequence: CASSLSSGGRATQYF. The CDR3 nucleotides are TGTGCCAGCAGCTTAAGTAGCGGGGGCCGCGCTACGCAGTATTTT.

This clone has just a few counts. This CDR3 is also generated by other DNA sequences in the sample. J is TRBJ2-3 and V is TRBV29-1; tentatively, D is TRBD2 (6 bases). There are 13 residues in the CDR3. The germline V gene has CDR1 SQVTM and CDR2 ANQGSEA. Trimming took off 6 bases at V and 3 bases at J, with 13 bases between the two ends. Written as DNA, the CDR3 is TGCAGCGTAATTTCTGGGGGGACAGATACGCAGTATTTT. Its translation is CSVISGGTDTQYF.

This sequence joins TRBV15 and TRBJ2-3; possible D gene TRBD2, 6 bases. V lost 4 bases and J lost 2, with 13 bases in between. This CDR3 region has 15 residues. Germline CDR1 and CDR2: LNHNV and YYDKDF (reference sequence). CDR3 sequence (DNA): TGTGCCACCAGCACCCGGGACTTTTACACAGATACGCAGTATTTT. This encodes CATSTRDFYTDTQYF. Full variable domain (remainder filled in from reference TRBV15 and TRBJ2-3): DAMVIQNPRYQVTQFGKPVTLSCSQTLNHNVMYWYQQKSSQAPKLLFHYYDKDFNNEADTPDNFQSRRPNTSFCFLDIRSPGLGDTAMYLCATSTRDFYTDTQYFGPGTRLTVL.